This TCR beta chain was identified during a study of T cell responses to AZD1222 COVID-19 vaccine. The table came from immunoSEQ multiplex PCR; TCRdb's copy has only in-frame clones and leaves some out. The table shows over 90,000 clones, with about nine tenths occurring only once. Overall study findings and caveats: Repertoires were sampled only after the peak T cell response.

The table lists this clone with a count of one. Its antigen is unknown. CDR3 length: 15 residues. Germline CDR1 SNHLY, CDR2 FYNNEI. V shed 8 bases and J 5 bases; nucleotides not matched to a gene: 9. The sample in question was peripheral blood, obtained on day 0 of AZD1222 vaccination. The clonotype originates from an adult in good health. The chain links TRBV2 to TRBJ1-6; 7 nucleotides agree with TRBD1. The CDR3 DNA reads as TGTGCCAGCCAACCTAGGACAGGCAATAATTCACCCCTCCACTTT. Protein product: CASQPRTGNNSPLHF.